This TCR beta chain was captured in a study of STAT5B mutations in CD4+ large granular lymphocyte leukemia. Germline V gene lookup returns CDR1 SGHTA and CDR2 FQGNSA. V was pared by 5 bases and J by 1 base, with 11 bases between. The CDR3 length is 14 residues. Only in-frame clones appear in the TCRdb table, and some are missing; sequencing was by immunoSEQ multiplex PCR. Of 30,000 to 40,000 clones in the sample, 69% were seen once. This TCR was sampled from a human donor in good health. The sample was CD4+ T cells from blood buffy coats. The rearrangement joins TRBV7-2 to TRBJ1-1; D is unclear. The CDR3 region is CASSPPFRNTEAFF. The CDR3, as DNA: TGTGCCAGCAGCCCCCCCTTTCGGAACACTGAAGCTTTCTTT.